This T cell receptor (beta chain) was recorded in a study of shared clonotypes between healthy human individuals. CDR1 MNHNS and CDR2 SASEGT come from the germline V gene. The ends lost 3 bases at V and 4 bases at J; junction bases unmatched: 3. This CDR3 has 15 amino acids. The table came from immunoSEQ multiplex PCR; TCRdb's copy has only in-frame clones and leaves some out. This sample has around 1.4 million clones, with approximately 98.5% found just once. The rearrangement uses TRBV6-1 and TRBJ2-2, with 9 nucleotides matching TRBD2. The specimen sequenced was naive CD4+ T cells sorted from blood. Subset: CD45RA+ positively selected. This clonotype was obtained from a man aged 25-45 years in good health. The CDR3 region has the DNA TGTGCCAGCAGTGATAGCGGGAGAATCACCGGGGAGCTGTTTTTT. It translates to CASSDSGRITGELFF.